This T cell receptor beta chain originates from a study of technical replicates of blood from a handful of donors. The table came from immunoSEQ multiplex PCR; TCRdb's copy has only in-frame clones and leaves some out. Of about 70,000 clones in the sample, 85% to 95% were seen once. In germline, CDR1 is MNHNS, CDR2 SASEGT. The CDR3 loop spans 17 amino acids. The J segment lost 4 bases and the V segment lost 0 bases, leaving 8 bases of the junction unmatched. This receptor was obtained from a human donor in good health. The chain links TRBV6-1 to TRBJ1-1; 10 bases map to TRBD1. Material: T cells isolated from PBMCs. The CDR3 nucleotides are TGTGCCAGCAGTGAAGCCCGGACAGGGGGACGATCCACTGAAGCTTTCTTT. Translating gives CASSEARTGGRSTEAFF.